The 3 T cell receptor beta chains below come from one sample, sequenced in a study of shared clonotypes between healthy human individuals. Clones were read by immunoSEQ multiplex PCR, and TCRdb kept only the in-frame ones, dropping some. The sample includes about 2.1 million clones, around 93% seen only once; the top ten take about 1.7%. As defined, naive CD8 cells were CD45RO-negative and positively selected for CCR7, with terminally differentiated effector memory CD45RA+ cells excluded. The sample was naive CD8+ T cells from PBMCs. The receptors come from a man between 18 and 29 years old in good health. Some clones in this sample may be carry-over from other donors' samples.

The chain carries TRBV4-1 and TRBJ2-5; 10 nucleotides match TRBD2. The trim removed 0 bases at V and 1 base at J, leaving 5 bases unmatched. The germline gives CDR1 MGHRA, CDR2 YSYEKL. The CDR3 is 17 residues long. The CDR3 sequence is CASSQDRVAGGQETQYF. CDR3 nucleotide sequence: TGCGCCAGCAGCCAAGACCGGGTAGCGGGAGGCCAAGAGACCCAGTACTTC.

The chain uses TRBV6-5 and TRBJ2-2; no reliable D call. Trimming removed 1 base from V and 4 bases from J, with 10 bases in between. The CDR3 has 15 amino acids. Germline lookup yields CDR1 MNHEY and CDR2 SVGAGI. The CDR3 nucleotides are TGTGCCAGCAGTTACTATATTGTGGGCACCGGGGAGCTGTTTTTT. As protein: CASSYYIVGTGELFF.

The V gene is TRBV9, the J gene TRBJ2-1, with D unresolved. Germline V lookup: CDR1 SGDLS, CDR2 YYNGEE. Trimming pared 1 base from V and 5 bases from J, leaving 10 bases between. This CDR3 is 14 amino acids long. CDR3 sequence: CASSVKAGNNEQFF. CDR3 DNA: TGTGCCAGCAGCGTAAAGGCAGGTAACAATGAGCAGTTCTTC.